This T cell receptor beta chain was sequenced for a study of shared clonotypes between healthy human individuals. Regarding the study as a whole: All-four-donor shared clonotypes had higher generation probabilities than non-shared clonotypes did. Memory subsets had estimated richness that was generally smaller than that of naive subsets. The study drew on few donors, limiting represented genetic and exposure-history diversity.

This clone was recorded a few times. The target antigen is unknown. Produced via immunoSEQ multiplex PCR; TCRdb's table is partial and in-frame only. The sample yields a few million clones, approximately 94% seen once. The length of the CDR3 is 11 residues. Per germline, CDR1 KGHSH and CDR2 LQKENI. V lost 3 bases, J lost 7 bases, and 3 bases lay in between. Investigators divided CD4+ cells into CD45RA+ naive and CD45RA-negative memory subsets. The sequence came from a man between 18 and 35 years old in good health. Material for sequencing was naive CD4+ T cells sorted from blood. The sample's subset: CD45RA+ positively selected. The V and J genes are TRBV18 and TRBJ2-2, with D unclear. The CDR3 sequence is CASSPNGELFF. CDR3 in DNA: TGTGCCAGCTCACCGAACGGGGAGCTGTTTTTT.